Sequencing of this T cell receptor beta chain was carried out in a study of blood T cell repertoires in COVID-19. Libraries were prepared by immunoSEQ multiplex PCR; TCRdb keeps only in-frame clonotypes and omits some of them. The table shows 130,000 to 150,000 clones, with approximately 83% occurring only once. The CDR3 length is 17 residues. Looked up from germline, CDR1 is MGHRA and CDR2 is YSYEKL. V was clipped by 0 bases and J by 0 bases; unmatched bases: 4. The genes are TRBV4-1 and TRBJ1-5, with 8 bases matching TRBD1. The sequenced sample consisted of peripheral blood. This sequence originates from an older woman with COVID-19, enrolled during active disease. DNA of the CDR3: TGCGCCAGCAGCCAAGAGGGGACAGGATATAGCAATCAGCCCCAGCATTTT. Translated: CASSQEGTGYSNQPQHF.